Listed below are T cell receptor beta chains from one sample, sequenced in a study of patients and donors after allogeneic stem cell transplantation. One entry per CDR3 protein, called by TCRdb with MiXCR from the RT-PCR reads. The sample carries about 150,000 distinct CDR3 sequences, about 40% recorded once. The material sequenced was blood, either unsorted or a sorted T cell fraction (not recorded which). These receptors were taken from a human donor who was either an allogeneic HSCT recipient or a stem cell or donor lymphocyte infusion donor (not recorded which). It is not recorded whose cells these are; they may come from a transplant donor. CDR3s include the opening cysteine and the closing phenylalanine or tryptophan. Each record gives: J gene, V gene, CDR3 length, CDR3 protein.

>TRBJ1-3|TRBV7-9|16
CASLIMTGASGNTIYF
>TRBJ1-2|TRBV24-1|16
CATSDFREGFNYGYTF
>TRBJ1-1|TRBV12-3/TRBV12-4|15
CASRILQGRNTEAFF
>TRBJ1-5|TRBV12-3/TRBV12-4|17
CASTPGGRYHSNQPQHF
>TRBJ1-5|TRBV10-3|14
CAIGGTPSNQPQHF
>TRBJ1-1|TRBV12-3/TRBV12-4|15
CASSFSVGVITEAFF
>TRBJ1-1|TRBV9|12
CARGGSNTEAFF
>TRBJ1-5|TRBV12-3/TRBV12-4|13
CASSGGQNQPQHF
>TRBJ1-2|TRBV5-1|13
CASTVGFNYGYTF
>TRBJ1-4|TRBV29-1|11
CSVEAGEKLFF
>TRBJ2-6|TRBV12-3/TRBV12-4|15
CASSLGDREANVLTF
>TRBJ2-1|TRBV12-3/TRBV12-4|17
CASSLALSSGGYNEQFF
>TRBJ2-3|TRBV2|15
CASSDPQFSTDTQYF
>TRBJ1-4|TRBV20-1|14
CSARRASEGEKLFF
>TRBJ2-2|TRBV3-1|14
CASSPRLATGELFF
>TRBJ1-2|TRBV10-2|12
CASSELYYGYTF
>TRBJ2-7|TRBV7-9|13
CASSLLGPYEQYF
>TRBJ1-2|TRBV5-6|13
CASSLPTGYGYTF
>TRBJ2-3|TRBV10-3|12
CAISGITDTQYF
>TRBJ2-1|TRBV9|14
CASSAPYASNEQFF
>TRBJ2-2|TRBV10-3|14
CATGLGANTGELFF
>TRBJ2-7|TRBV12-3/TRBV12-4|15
CASSLDRHLGWEQYF
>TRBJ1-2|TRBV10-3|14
CAIFGQGLDYGYTF
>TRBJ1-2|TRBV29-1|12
CSAYTSPLGYTF
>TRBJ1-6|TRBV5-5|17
CASSSRQGSSYNSPLHF
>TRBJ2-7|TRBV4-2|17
CASSQDPAGGGSYEQYF